This is a list of T cell receptor beta chains from one sample in a study of cytomegalovirus exposure and HLA in healthy donors. Assay used: immunoSEQ multiplex PCR; TCRdb lists only in-frame clones, some missing. The top ten hold 9% to 9.5% of the sample, which has around 120,000 clones, 75% to 85% seen once. Specimen: PBMCs. The origin of the receptors is a woman in her 50s in good health and CMV-seropositive. Both conserved end residues are part of each CDR3. The D gene is left open where the match is weak. For some rows the clone size is stated as once, few or many, or as a class when expanded; others skip it.

TRBJ2-7 | NA | once | TRBV9 | TGTGCCAGCAGCGTGGACTCCCTCGGGTACGAGCAGTACTTC | CASSVDSLGYEQYF
TRBJ2-5 | TRBD2 | NA | TRBV6-6 | TGTGCCAGCAGCCCCCTAGCGGGAGTGGCTGAGCAGTACTTC | CASSPLAGVAEQYF
TRBJ2-3 | TRBD2 | NA | TRBV11-3 | TGTGCCAGCAGCCTAGGGGGACTAGCGGGGGCAGATACGCAGTATTTT | CASSLGGLAGADTQYF
TRBJ2-3 | TRBD2 | NA | TRBV10-3 | TGTGCCATCAGCCAGACTAGCGGGGGGGTTGATACGCAGTATTTT | CAISQTSGGVDTQYF
TRBJ2-5 | NA | NA | TRBV30 | TGTGCCGGACAGAGGGGAATGGGGACCCAGTACTTC | CAGQRGMGTQYF
TRBJ2-3 | TRBD2 | NA | TRBV7-9 | TGTGCCAGCAGCTTAACTAGCGGGAGAACAGATACGCAGTATTTT | CASSLTSGRTDTQYF
TRBJ1-2 | TRBD1 | NA | TRBV10-3 | TGTGCCATCAGTGAGTTGGGACAGGTCCGGCTCACCTTC | CAISELGQVRLTF
TRBJ1-2 | NA | NA | TRBV20-1 | TGCAGTGCGAGAGAGGGCGAGAAGCCCACTTTC | CSAREGEKPTF
TRBJ2-2 | NA | NA | TRBV5-1 | TGCGCCAGCACCCTCGGACGGGGGGCTGGGACCGGGGAGCTGTTTTTT | CASTLGRGAGTGELFF
TRBJ1-6 | TRBD1 | NA | TRBV6-5 | TGTGCCAGCAGTTACCTACAGGGGAGTAATTCACCCCTCCACTTT | CASSYLQGSNSPLHF
TRBJ2-5 | NA | NA | TRBV11-3 | TGTGCCAGCAGCTTAGATCAGGTTTCGGCCCAGTACTTC | CASSLDQVSAQYF
TRBJ1-5 | NA | NA | TRBV19 | TGTGCCAGTAGTACCCTTGGGAGGGAGGATCAGCCCCAGCATTTT | CASSTLGREDQPQHF
TRBJ1-5 | NA | NA | TRBV7-2 | TGTGCCAGCAGCGGTTGGGAGGGGCGCAATCAGCCCCAGCATTTT | CASSGWEGRNQPQHF
TRBJ2-1 | TRBD2 | NA | TRBV29-1 | TGCAGCGTTCTGGGGACTAAGAGCTCCTACAATGAGCAGTTCTTC | CSVLGTKSSYNEQFF
TRBJ2-1 | TRBD2 | NA | TRBV4-2 | TGTGCCAGCAGCCAAGATCGAAGAAAGGGACTAGCGGGATCCTGGCCGTTCTTC | CASSQDRRKGLAGSWPFF
TRBJ1-4 | TRBD1 | NA | TRBV30 | TGTGCCTGGTCCCCGAGCGGGACAGGGGGAGAAAAACTGTTTTTT | CAWSPSGTGGEKLFF
TRBJ2-7 | TRBD2 | few | TRBV29-1 | TGCAGCGTTGGGGGACTAGCGCCGTACTTC | CSVGGLAPYF
TRBJ2-1 | NA | once | TRBV5-1 | TGCGCCAGCAGCTTCGGAGGGGGCGGCAATGAGCAGTTCTTC | CASSFGGGGNEQFF
TRBJ2-3 | TRBD2 | NA | TRBV6-6 | TGTGCCAGCGCCCCGGTGGGCGGGGGGAAAACAGATACGCAGTATTTT | CASAPVGGGKTDTQYF
TRBJ2-3 | TRBD2 | few | TRBV5-8 | TGTGCCAGCAGCTTGGGGACTAGCGGAACAGATACGCAGTATTTT | CASSLGTSGTDTQYF
TRBJ2-4 | NA | NA | TRBV6-1 | TGTGCCAGCAGTGGGGATCGGGGCATTCAGTACTTC | CASSGDRGIQYF
TRBJ2-2 | NA | NA | TRBV5-1 | TGCGCCAGCAGCTGGTCGACTGTCGCGAACACCGGGGAGCTGTTTTTT | CASSWSTVANTGELFF
TRBJ2-5 | TRBD1 | NA | TRBV7-3 | TGTGCCAGCAGCTCACAGGGGGGACTTTCGGAGACCCAGTACTTC | CASSSQGGLSETQYF
TRBJ1-1 | NA | few | TRBV2 | TGTGCCACCAGTACAGGGCCGAACACTGAAGCTTTCTTT | CATSTGPNTEAFF
TRBJ1-5 | TRBD1 | once | TRBV27 | TGTGCCAGCAGTTACGACAGGGCAAGCAATCAGCCCCAGCATTTT | CASSYDRASNQPQHF
TRBJ1-2 | NA | NA | TRBV5-4 | TGTGCCAGCAGCCCGGGACTTGCCAACTATGGCTACACCTTC | CASSPGLANYGYTF
TRBJ1-1 | NA | few | TRBV18 | TGTGCCAGCTCACCGGGGAGCGCGGACACTGAAGCTTTCTTT | CASSPGSADTEAFF
TRBJ1-2 | NA | NA | TRBV19 | TGTGCCAGTAGTACCCCGCGGAGGGGCATCTATGGCTACACCTTC | CASSTPRRGIYGYTF
TRBJ2-1 | TRBD2 | few | TRBV18 | TGTGCCAGCTCACCTCGAGGGTACGGACTAGACTACAATGAGCAGTTCTTC | CASSPRGYGLDYNEQFF
TRBJ1-1 | TRBD1 | NA | TRBV19 | TGTGCCAGTAGTCCCGGGACAGGGGGCTTGAACACTGAAGCTTTCTTT | CASSPGTGGLNTEAFF
TRBJ1-2 | TRBD1 | few | TRBV6-5 | TGTGCCAGCAGTTACCGCGACAGGGGCGGCTATGGCTACACCTTC | CASSYRDRGGYGYTF
TRBJ2-5 | TRBD2 | NA | TRBV5-1 | TGCGCCAGCAAGCGGGCTAGCGGGGGAGCGGGGCGAGAGACCCAGTACTTC | CASKRASGGAGRETQYF
TRBJ1-5 | TRBD1 | NA | TRBV6-6 | TGTGCCAGCAGTTACCCGACAGGGTTGGAGCCCCAGCATTTT | CASSYPTGLEPQHF
TRBJ2-7 | NA | NA | TRBV11-1 | TGTGCCAGCAGCTCGGACAGCTCCTACGAGCAGTACTTC | CASSSDSSYEQYF
TRBJ2-1 | TRBD2 | NA | TRBV5-1 | TGCGCCAGCAGCTCGAGCGGGGAACCCTACAATGAGCAGTTCTTC | CASSSSGEPYNEQFF
TRBJ1-5 | TRBD1 | once | TRBV2 | TGTGCCAGCAGTCCGGGACAGTCCAATCAGCCCCAGCATTTT | CASSPGQSNQPQHF
TRBJ2-2 | NA | NA | TRBV30 | TGTGCCTCCGGCTACAGGGTGGAAAACACCGGGGAGCTGTTTTTT | CASGYRVENTGELFF
TRBJ2-2 | NA | NA | TRBV4-2 | TGTGCCAGCAGCCAAGATAGGAACACCGGGGAGCTGTTTTTT | CASSQDRNTGELFF
TRBJ1-5 | NA | NA | TRBV7-8 | TGTGCCAGCAGCTTAGCGAGAGATTCTTTTAATCAGCCCCAGCATTTT | CASSLARDSFNQPQHF
TRBJ1-5 | TRBD1 | NA | TRBV4-2 | TGTGCCAGCAGCCGATCAAACACAGGGGGAAATCAGCCCCAGCATTTT | CASSRSNTGGNQPQHF
TRBJ2-5 | NA | NA | TRBV2 | TGTGCCAGCACCAGGGGAAGGGAGGAGACCCAGTACTTC | CASTRGREETQYF
TRBJ1-2 | TRBD1 | NA | TRBV14 | TGTGCCAGCAGCCACCGGGACAGGGGGTCGCTTGGCTACACCTTC | CASSHRDRGSLGYTF
TRBJ2-7 | NA | once | TRBV13 | TGTGCCAGCAGCTTAAGTGGAGGGACGACCGAGCAGTACTTC | CASSLSGGTTEQYF
TRBJ1-2 | TRBD1 | NA | TRBV2 | TGTGCCAGCAGTCCCGACAGGGATTACTATGGCTACACCTTC | CASSPDRDYYGYTF
TRBJ2-3 | TRBD2 | NA | TRBV30 | TGTGCCTGGAGACTAGCGGGGGTTAGCCTTTTCACAGATACGCAGTATTTT | CAWRLAGVSLFTDTQYF
TRBJ1-1 | TRBD1 | NA | TRBV4-1 | TGCGCCAGCAGCCACTACAGGGGACCTGAAGCTTTCTTT | CASSHYRGPEAFF
TRBJ2-3 | TRBD2 | NA | TRBV13 | TGTGCCAGCAGCTTAGGAATTAGCGGGAGCACAGATACGCAGTATTTT | CASSLGISGSTDTQYF
TRBJ1-4 | TRBD1 | NA | TRBV6-5 | TGTGCCAGCAGTGGGACAGGGGGTCGGTATGAAAAACTGTTTTTT | CASSGTGGRYEKLFF
TRBJ2-3 | TRBD1 | few | TRBV9 | TGTGCCGGCGGACAGGGATCCACAGATACGCAGTATTTT | CAGGQGSTDTQYF
TRBJ2-3 | NA | NA | TRBV6-1 | TGTGCCAGCAGTACTATTTCGCGGGCCACAGATACGCAGTATTTT | CASSTISRATDTQYF
TRBJ2-7 | NA | NA | TRBV9 | TGTGCCAGCAGCGCCGGCCGTACAGGGAGCTACGAGCAGTACTTC | CASSAGRTGSYEQYF